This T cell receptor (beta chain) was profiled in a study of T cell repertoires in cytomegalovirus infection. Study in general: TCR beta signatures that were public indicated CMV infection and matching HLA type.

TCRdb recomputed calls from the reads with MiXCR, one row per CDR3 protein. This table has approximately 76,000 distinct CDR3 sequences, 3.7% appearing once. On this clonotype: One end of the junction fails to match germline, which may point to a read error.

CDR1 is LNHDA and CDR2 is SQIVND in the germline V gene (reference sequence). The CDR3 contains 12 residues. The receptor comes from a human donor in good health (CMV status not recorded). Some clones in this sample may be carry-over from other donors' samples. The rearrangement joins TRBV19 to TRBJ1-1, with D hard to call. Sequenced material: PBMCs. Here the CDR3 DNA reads TGTGCCACTCGAAGTGGAGGACCTGAATCTTTCTTT. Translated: CATRSGGPESFF.